This T cell receptor beta chain was observed in a study of shared clonotypes between healthy human individuals. Across the study: Those who served as donors were two women and three men between the ages of 18 and 49.

Overall study results and limits: Approximately 5.1% was the fraction of naive CD4 clonotypes found shared across several donors.

The CDR3 is 16 amino acids. CDR1 is SGHTS and CDR2 is YDEGEE in the germline V gene. The V gene lost 4 bases and the J gene lost 2 bases, with 16 bases spanning the gap. TCRdb's copy holds only in-frame clones and misses some; the assay was immunoSEQ multiplex PCR. The sample contains roughly 2.6 million clones, just over 90% of which appear only once. About this clone itself: Its target is unknown.

The V gene is TRBV5-8, the J gene TRBJ1-5; the D gene is possibly TRBD1 (6 bases). The material sequenced was naive CD4+ T cells sorted from blood. Noted subset: CD45RA+ positively selected. The TCR sequence derives from a man aged 18 to 29 in good health. CDR3 residues: CASSGGHLIGNQPQHF. The CDR3 region has the DNA TGTGCCAGCAGCGGGGGCCACCTAATTGGCAATCAGCCCCAGCATTTT.